The TCR beta chain described here comes from a study of blood T cell repertoires in COVID-19. Turning to the study itself: COVID-19 samples, acute and convalescent, were from the United States, Italy and Spain. PBMCs, B-cell-depleted T cells, or T cells were the source of the cDNA or gDNA that made up the material.

After removal of 3 bases from V and 1 base from J, the junction contained 6 bases not matched to a gene. Looked up from germline, CDR1 is LNHDA and CDR2 is SQIVND (reference sequence). The CDR3 consists of 15 residues. In the authors' methods: Nucleated cell counts were estimated from reference gene primer amplification. Clones were sequenced by immunoSEQ multiplex PCR, and TCRdb holds only the in-frame ones, with some missing. That table supplies the V and J calls and clone size; D and trimming were determined from the DNA. The sample has about 120,000 clones; 85% are singletons. This receptor was identified in a man older than 75 with acute or convalescent COVID-19. The rearrangement uses TRBV19 and TRBJ2-7; TRBD2 agrees at 7 bases. The sequencing input was peripheral blood. The CDR3 sequence is CASSIFFGGSYEQYF. In nucleotides, the CDR3 is TGTGCCAGTAGTATTTTTTTCGGGGGGTCCTACGAGCAGTACTTC.